A selection of T cell receptor beta chains follows, all from one sample in a study of blood T cell repertoires in COVID-19. TCRdb's table, derived via immunoSEQ multiplex PCR, lists solely in-frame clones and lacks some. The data show more than 85,000 clones, over 65% seen once. Sequencing used peripheral blood. All receptors come from a woman aged 55 to 70 with acute or convalescent COVID-19. Each CDR3 is given with its conserved first and last residue. The D gene is left open where the match is weak. A row's size may be missing; if present it is once, few, many or a size class.

.,TRBJ1-5,TRBV6-2/TRBV6-3,.,CASSSPPGVQPQHF,TGTGCCAGCAGTTCGCCCCCAGGGGTTCAGCCCCAGCATTTT
.,TRBJ2-2,TRBV9,TRBD2,CASSVGAGANTGELFF,TGTGCCAGCAGCGTAGGGGCGGGGGCGAACACCGGGGAGCTGTTTTTT
.,TRBJ2-7,TRBV7-9,.,CASSSSSGSSYEQYF,TGTGCCAGCAGCTCATCTTCGGGAAGCTCCTACGAGCAGTACTTC
.,TRBJ1-1,TRBV2,.,CASSVVETYLNTEAFF,TGTGCCAGCAGTGTCGTAGAAACCTATTTGAACACTGAAGCTTTCTTT
.,TRBJ2-3,TRBV27,.,CASSLSAGTTDTQYF,TGTGCCAGCAGTTTATCGGCGGGGACCACAGATACGCAGTATTTT
once,TRBJ1-5,TRBV15,TRBD1,CATEGTGYSNQPQHF,TGTGCCACCGAGGGGACAGGTTATAGCAATCAGCCCCAGCATTTT
.,TRBJ2-1,TRBV18,TRBD2,CASSPRSSGDYNEQFF,TGTGCCAGCTCACCCCGTTCTAGCGGGGATTACAATGAGCAGTTCTTC
.,TRBJ1-2,TRBV28,.,CASSTQGLIYTF,TGTGCCAGCTCCACCCAGGGATTGATCTACACCTTC
many,TRBJ2-7,TRBV14,TRBD1,CASSRDRRNEQYF,TGTGCCAGCAGCCGGGACAGACGGAACGAGCAGTACTTC
.,TRBJ2-3,TRBV7-2,TRBD2,CASSQRGAGADTQYF,TGTGCCAGCAGCCAAAGGGGAGCGGGGGCAGATACGCAGTATTTT
.,TRBJ2-2,TRBV27,TRBD2,CASRGLAGGPPVTGELFF,TGTGCCAGCAGGGGACTAGCGGGAGGGCCTCCGGTTACCGGGGAGCTGTTTTTT
.,TRBJ2-2,TRBV9,TRBD2,CASSVGPGGRSNTGELFF,TGTGCCAGCAGCGTAGGCCCGGGGGGGAGGTCGAACACCGGGGAGCTGTTTTTT
.,TRBJ1-4,TRBV5-1,.,CASSSGQTNEKLFF,TGCGCCAGCAGCTCGGGACAAACTAATGAAAAACTGTTTTTT
.,TRBJ2-7,TRBV6-5,.,CASTLNRATRYEQYF,TGTGCCAGCACCTTGAACAGGGCGACTCGCTACGAGCAGTACTTC
.,TRBJ1-5,TRBV28,TRBD1,CASRPGQGIAPQHF,TGTGCCAGCAGGCCGGGACAGGGTATAGCGCCCCAGCATTTT
.,TRBJ2-7,TRBV6-5,.,CASSYSSRLSQYF,TGTGCCAGCAGTTACTCCTCCCGACTATCTCAGTACTTC
.,TRBJ1-2,TRBV28,TRBD1,CASSGTDRDYGYTF,TGTGCCAGCAGTGGGACAGATCGAGACTATGGCTACACCTTC
.,TRBJ1-1,TRBV18,TRBD1,CASSGGQKTEAFF,TGTGCCAGCTCAGGGGGACAGAAGACTGAAGCTTTCTTT
once,TRBJ2-7,TRBV29-1,TRBD2,CSVVKYRDLLAGRREQYF,TGCAGCGTCGTGAAGTACAGGGATCTCCTAGCGGGCCGGCGGGAGCAGTACTTC
once,TRBJ2-2,TRBV6-5,.,CASTRQTNTGELFF,TGTGCCAGCACCCGACAGACGAACACCGGGGAGCTGTTTTTT
.,TRBJ1-4,TRBV6-2/TRBV6-3,.,CASSYEGRSNEKLFF,TGTGCCAGCAGTTACGAGGGCAGATCGAATGAAAAACTGTTTTTT
.,TRBJ2-5,TRBV4-2,TRBD2,CASSQGLAGGPGETQYF,TGTGCCAGCAGCCAAGGACTAGCGGGGGGGCCCGGGGAGACCCAGTACTTC
few,TRBJ1-5,TRBV3-1/TRBV3-2,.,CASSQTGYGQPQHF,TGTGCCAGCAGCCAAACAGGGTACGGCCAGCCCCAGCATTTT
.,TRBJ2-1,TRBV29-1,TRBD2,CSVDSLQGTRDNEQFF,TGCAGCGTTGACTCACTCCAGGGGACTAGGGACAATGAGCAGTTCTTC
.,TRBJ2-5,TRBV11-2,.,CASTFIGEEETQYF,TGTGCCAGCACCTTTATAGGAGAGGAAGAGACCCAGTACTTC
.,TRBJ2-1,TRBV2,TRBD1,CASRITGGGEQFF,TGTGCCAGCAGGATTACAGGGGGCGGTGAGCAGTTCTTC
.,TRBJ1-3,TRBV6-5,.,CASSPQGRSTIYF,TGTGCCAGCAGTCCTCAGGGGAGAAGCACCATATATTTT
.,TRBJ2-1,TRBV2,.,CASSEGAGEQFF,TGTGCCAGCAGTGAGGGGGCAGGTGAGCAGTTCTTC
.,TRBJ2-1,TRBV2,TRBD1,CASSKDRDSYNEQFF,TGTGCCAGCAGTAAGGACAGGGACTCCTACAATGAGCAGTTCTTC
.,TRBJ2-2,TRBV5-5,.,CASSLLAPGVTGELFF,TGTGCCAGCAGCTTGCTAGCCCCAGGGGTCACCGGGGAGCTGTTTTTT
.,TRBJ2-1,TRBV2,.,CASSPIRANEQFF,TGTGCCAGCAGTCCGATCAGGGCCAATGAGCAGTTCTTC
.,TRBJ1-1,TRBV3-1/TRBV3-2,.,CASSHWPQNTEAFF,TGTGCCAGCAGCCATTGGCCACAGAACACTGAAGCTTTCTTT
few,TRBJ2-1,TRBV2,TRBD2,CASSEGLAEYNEQFF,TGTGCCAGCAGTGAAGGACTAGCGGAATACAATGAGCAGTTCTTC
once,TRBJ2-1,TRBV5-6,TRBD2,CASSLEIAGVEQFF,TGTGCCAGCAGCTTGGAAATAGCGGGAGTTGAGCAGTTCTTC
.,TRBJ1-1,TRBV7-2,TRBD1,CASSLVGTGVTEAFF,TGTGCCAGCAGCTTAGTAGGGACAGGGGTCACTGAAGCTTTCTTT
.,TRBJ2-2,TRBV14,.,CASSQLRPQGGELFF,TGTGCCAGCAGCCAGCTCCGGCCGCAGGGCGGGGAGCTGTTTTTT
.,TRBJ2-5,TRBV5-1,TRBD1,CASSLEGTGIGETQYF,TGCGCCAGCAGCTTGGAAGGGACAGGGATCGGAGAGACCCAGTACTTC
.,TRBJ2-7,TRBV3-1/TRBV3-2,.,CASSQVLAYYEQYF,TGTGCCAGCAGCCAAGTGTTAGCTTACTACGAGCAGTACTTC
.,TRBJ2-5,TRBV5-6,TRBD2,CASTIPSSGRGALETQYF,TGTGCCAGCACTATCCCATCGAGCGGGCGGGGGGCCTTAGAGACCCAGTACTTC
.,TRBJ2-1,TRBV24-1,.,CATKGGARDEQFF,TGTGCCACCAAGGGGGGGGCTAGGGATGAGCAGTTCTTC
.,TRBJ2-1,TRBV7-8,TRBD2,CASSLVGGAYNEQFF,TGTGCCAGCAGCTTAGTCGGGGGGGCTTACAATGAGCAGTTCTTC
.,TRBJ1-2,TRBV2,.,CASSEGGLYGYTF,TGTGCCAGCAGTGAGGGGGGTCTCTATGGCTACACCTTC
.,TRBJ2-7,TRBV30,.,CAWTGSYEQYF,TGTGCCTGGACAGGGTCCTACGAGCAGTACTTC
.,TRBJ2-3,TRBV2,TRBD2,CASSAGTSGSTDTQYF,TGTGCCAGCAGTGCAGGGACTAGCGGTTCCACAGATACGCAGTATTTT
.,TRBJ1-5,TRBV19,.,CAADSEFSNQPQHF,TGTGCCGCAGACAGCGAGTTCAGCAATCAGCCCCAGCATTTT
few,TRBJ1-6,TRBV27,TRBD1,CASRPSSGGRSPLHF,TGTGCCAGCAGACCATCCTCAGGGGGTAGATCACCCCTCCACTTT
.,TRBJ2-2,TRBV4-1,.,CASSQGVTGELFF,TGCGCCAGCAGCCAAGGCGTAACCGGGGAGCTGTTTTTT
.,TRBJ1-3,TRBV5-1,.,CASSLERGSGNTIYF,TGCGCCAGCAGCTTGGAGCGGGGCTCTGGAAACACCATATATTTT
.,TRBJ2-1,TRBV7-8,.,CASSLGEVSGAYNEQFF,TGTGCCAGCAGCTTAGGGGAGGTGTCGGGAGCCTACAATGAGCAGTTCTTC
.,TRBJ1-6,TRBV2,TRBD1,CATQQDRLNSLGNSPLHF,TGTGCCACTCAACAGGACAGGCTAAACTCGCTGGGTAATTCACCCCTCCACTTT
.,TRBJ2-7,TRBV5-6,.,CASSLGHQDEQYF,TGTGCCAGCAGCCTGGGACACCAAGACGAGCAGTACTTC
.,TRBJ1-5,TRBV28,TRBD1,CASSLSHRGPQHF,TGTGCCAGCAGTTTATCGCACAGGGGACCTCAGCATTTT
.,TRBJ1-1,TRBV29-1,.,CSVVRWPNEAFF,TGCAGCGTTGTTCGCTGGCCGAATGAAGCTTTCTTT
few,TRBJ2-5,TRBV28,.,CASSPPYSPVGSQYF,TGTGCCAGCAGTCCCCCTTATAGCCCCGTCGGTTCCCAGTACTTC
few,TRBJ1-4,TRBV9,TRBD1,CASSPDAGGFFEKLFF,TGTGCCAGCAGCCCCGATGCAGGGGGCTTTTTTGAAAAACTGTTTTTT